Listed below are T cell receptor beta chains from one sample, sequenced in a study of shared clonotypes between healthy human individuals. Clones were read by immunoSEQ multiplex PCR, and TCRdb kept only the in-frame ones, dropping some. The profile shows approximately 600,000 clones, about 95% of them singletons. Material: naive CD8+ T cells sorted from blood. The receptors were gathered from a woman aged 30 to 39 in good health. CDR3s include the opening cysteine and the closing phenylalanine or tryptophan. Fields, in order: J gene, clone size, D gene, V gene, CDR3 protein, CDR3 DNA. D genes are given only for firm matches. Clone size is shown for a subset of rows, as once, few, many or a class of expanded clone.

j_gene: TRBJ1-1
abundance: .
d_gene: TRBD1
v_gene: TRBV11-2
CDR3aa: CARDTGVGTEAFF
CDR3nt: TGTGCCAGGGATACAGGGGTGGGGACTGAAGCTTTCTTT

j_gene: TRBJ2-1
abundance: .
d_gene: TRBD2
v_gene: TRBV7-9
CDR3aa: CASSAPAGDYEQFF
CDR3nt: TGTGCCAGCAGCGCCCCGGCGGGAGACTATGAGCAGTTCTTC

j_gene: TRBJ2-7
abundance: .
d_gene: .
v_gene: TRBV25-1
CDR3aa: CASSDYSYEQYF
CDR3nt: TGTGCCAGCAGTGATTACTCCTACGAGCAGTACTTC

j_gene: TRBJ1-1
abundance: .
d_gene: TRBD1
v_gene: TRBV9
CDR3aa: CASSPRGQKAFF
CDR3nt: TGTGCCAGCAGCCCGAGGGGACAGAAAGCTTTCTTT

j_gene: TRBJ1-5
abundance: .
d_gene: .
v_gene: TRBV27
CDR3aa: CASSLGYSNQPQHF
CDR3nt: TGTGCCAGCAGTTTAGGGTATAGCAATCAGCCCCAGCATTTT

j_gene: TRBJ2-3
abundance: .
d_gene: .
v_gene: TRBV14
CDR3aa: CASSQDWPTDTQYF
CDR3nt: TGTGCCAGCAGCCAAGATTGGCCGACAGATACGCAGTATTTT

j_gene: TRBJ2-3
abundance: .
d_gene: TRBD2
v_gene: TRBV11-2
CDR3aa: CASSRWVAGDTQYF
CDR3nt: TGTGCCAGCAGCCGATGGGTAGCGGGAGATACGCAGTATTTT

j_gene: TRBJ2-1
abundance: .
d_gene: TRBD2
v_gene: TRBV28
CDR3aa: CASRTLAGEAQNEQFF
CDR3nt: TGTGCCAGCAGGACACTAGCGGGAGAAGCTCAGAATGAGCAGTTCTTC

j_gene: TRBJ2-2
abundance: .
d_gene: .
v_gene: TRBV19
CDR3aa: CASMLQITGELFF
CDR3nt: TGTGCCAGTATGCTACAGATCACCGGGGAGCTGTTTTTT

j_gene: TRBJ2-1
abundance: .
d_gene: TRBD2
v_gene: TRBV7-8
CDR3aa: CASSYPGTSGSNEQFF
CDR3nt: TGTGCCAGCAGCTACCCCGGGACTAGCGGGAGCAATGAGCAGTTCTTC

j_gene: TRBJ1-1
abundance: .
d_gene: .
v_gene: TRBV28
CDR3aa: CASSLGRAWDTEAFF
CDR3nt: TGTGCCAGCAGTTTAGGTCGCGCCTGGGACACTGAAGCTTTCTTT

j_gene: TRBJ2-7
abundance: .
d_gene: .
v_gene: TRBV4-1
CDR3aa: CASSTRRGSGYEQYF
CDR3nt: TGCGCCAGCAGCACTCGACGAGGATCGGGCTACGAGCAGTACTTC

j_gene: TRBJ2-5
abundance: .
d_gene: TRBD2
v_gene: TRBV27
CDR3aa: CASSLAPGSGRWETQYF
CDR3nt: TGTGCCAGCAGTTTGGCCCCGGGTAGCGGGAGGTGGGAGACCCAGTACTTC

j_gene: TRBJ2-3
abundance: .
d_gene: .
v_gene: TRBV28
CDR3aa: CASRRIGTDTQYF
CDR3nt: TGTGCCAGCAGGCGTATCGGGACAGATACGCAGTATTTT

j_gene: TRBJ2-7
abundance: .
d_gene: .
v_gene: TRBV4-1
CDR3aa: CASSPKYRPDRADEQYF
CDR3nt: TGCGCCAGCAGCCCAAAATACCGACCGGACAGAGCGGACGAGCAGTACTTC

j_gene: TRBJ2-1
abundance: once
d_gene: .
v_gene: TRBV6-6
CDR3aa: CASGSPVDNEQFF
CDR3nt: TGTGCCAGCGGATCCCCGGTAGACAATGAGCAGTTCTTC

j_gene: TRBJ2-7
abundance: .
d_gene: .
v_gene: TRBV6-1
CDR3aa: CASSEVLGGSNYEQYF
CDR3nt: TGTGCCAGCAGTGAAGTGCTGGGCGGGTCAAACTACGAGCAGTACTTC

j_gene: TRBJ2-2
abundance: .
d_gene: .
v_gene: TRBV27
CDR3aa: CASSLYPGGLNTGELFF
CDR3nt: TGTGCCAGCAGTTTATACCCCGGGGGACTGAACACCGGGGAGCTGTTTTTT

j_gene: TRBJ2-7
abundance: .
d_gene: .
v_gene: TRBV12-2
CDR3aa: CASRFASLSGSRIAWEQYF
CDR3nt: TGTGCAAGTCGCTTCGCCTCCCTTAGCGGGAGTCGTATCGCGTGGGAGCAGTACTTC

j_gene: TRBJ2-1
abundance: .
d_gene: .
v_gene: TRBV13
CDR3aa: CASIYGLGPYNEQFF
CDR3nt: TGTGCCAGCATCTACGGGCTAGGGCCCTACAATGAGCAGTTCTTC